This T cell receptor beta chain is drawn from a study of T-cell reconstitution after alpha-beta-depleted transplantation in children. General observations from the study: TCRbeta diversity was high at day 60 in some patients (a result of surviving recipient T cells and thymic progenitors). Reported findings indicate that, about two months after transplant, alpha-beta T cells came from several hundred expanded clones, which were derived from non-depleted graft cells. At one year after transplant, newly produced T cells mostly accounted for T-cell counts and diversity.

This clonotype turned up a few times. Its cognate antigen is unknown. The germline CDR1 and CDR2 sequences are LNHNV and YYDKDF (reference sequence). With V trimmed by 0 bases and J by 5 bases, 9 bases remained unmatched. The CDR3 loop spans 17 amino acids. Unique molecular identifiers featured in how the TCRbeta library was prepared. TCRdb re-called the PCR reads through MiXCR, storing one row per CDR3 protein. The repertoire holds about 830,000 distinct CDR3 sequences, with 15% to 20% as singletons. This TCR came from a male patient aged 10 to 17 who had a stem cell transplant for acute lymphoblastic leukemia, so the T cells may come from the graft donor. The specimen was PBMCs, mostly from graft donor cells, collected 360 days after TCRalphabeta/CD19-depleted stem cell transplant. The V call is TRBV15, the J call TRBJ2-2; TRBD1 matches at 7 bases. CDR3 amino acids: CATSRDRGQALTGELFF. In DNA, the CDR3 is TGTGCCACCAGCAGAGATCGAGGACAGGCCCTGACCGGGGAGCTGTTTTTT.